This T cell receptor beta chain came from a study of shared clonotypes between healthy human individuals. Whole-study results and caveats: Naive subsets generally exceeded memory subsets in estimated richness. Since donors were few, the genetic and exposure-history diversity represented was limited.

The table came from immunoSEQ multiplex PCR; TCRdb's copy has only in-frame clones and leaves some out. Of roughly 1 million clones in the sample, 60% to 80% are singletons; the top ten hold about 1.5%. Concerning this clone itself: Its antigen is unknown. The same CDR3 arises from other DNA sequences in this sample as well.

Germline lookup yields CDR1 LGHNA and CDR2 YSLEER. The CDR3 has 15 amino acids. V was cut by 0 bases and J by 0 bases, with 6 bases left in between. Sample: memory CD4+ T cells sorted from blood. Subset reported: CD45RA-negative fraction. J is TRBJ2-1 and V is TRBV4-3; no firm D call. This clonotype was obtained from a man younger than 30 in good health. This CDR3 reads CASSQDRSSYNEQFF. Here the CDR3 DNA reads TGCGCCAGCAGCCAAGATCGGAGCTCCTACAATGAGCAGTTCTTC.